One and the same sample provided the 26 T cell receptor beta chains below, sequenced in a study of cytomegalovirus exposure and HLA in healthy donors. 60 Vbeta and 13 Jbeta primers were used in PCR. Assay: immunoSEQ multiplex PCR; the TCRdb copy retains only in-frame clones and omits some. Here the sample table reports tens of thousands of clones. Material for sequencing was PBMCs. The source is a woman in her 30s in good health and CMV-seropositive.

The genes are TRBV30 and TRBJ2-5; TRBD2 aligns across 9 bases. Germline CDR1 GTSNPN, CDR2 SVGIG (reference sequence). The CDR3 is 15 amino acids. J was trimmed by 9 bases and V by 5 bases; bases with no gene match: 16. The CDR3 loop is CAWGSLAGSGRAQYF. The CDR3 DNA follows: TGTGCCTGGGGTTCTCTAGCGGGGTCCGGGAGGGCCCAGTACTTC.

The rearrangement joins TRBV7-9 to TRBJ2-3; 12 bases are a match to TRBD2. This CDR3 comprises 15 residues. Germline V lookup: CDR1 SEHNR, CDR2 FQNEAQ (reference sequence). V shed 5 bases and J 6 bases; nucleotides not matched to a gene: 6. The CDR3 spells CASSIWTSGEDTQYF. In nucleotides, the CDR3 is TGTGCCAGCAGCATCTGGACTAGCGGGGAGGATACGCAGTATTTT.

This chain links TRBV5-6 with TRBJ1-2; D may be TRBD1 (5 bases). Trimming cost V 5 bases and J 4 bases, with 9 bases left between them. This CDR3 region has 12 residues. CDR1 and CDR2 from the germline V gene are SGHDT and YYEEEE. In nucleotides, the CDR3 is TGTGCCAGCAGGGGGCGCGGCTATGGCTACACCTTC. Protein: CASRGRGYGYTF.

The chain carries TRBV18 and TRBJ1-4, with 10 nucleotides matching TRBD1. The ends lost 3 bases at V and 7 bases at J; junction bases unmatched: 5. CDR1 and CDR2 (germline): KGHSH, LQKENI. The CDR3 spans 15 residues. The chain's CDR3 is CASSPADRGSEKLFF. For the CDR3, the DNA is TGTGCCAGCTCACCTGCGGACAGGGGGTCTGAAAAACTGTTTTTT.

The chain joins TRBV5-5 to TRBJ2-5, with D unclear. Germline V gives CDR1 SGHKS, CDR2 YYEKEE (reference sequence). V lost 0 bases and J lost 1, with 7 bases in between. The CDR3 extends over 14 amino acids. CDR3 sequence (DNA): TGTGCCAGCAGCTTGGGAGATGGCCAAGAGACCCAGTACTTC. Translating gives CASSLGDGQETQYF.

V and J are TRBV27 and TRBJ2-2, with 7 bases lining up with TRBD1. Germline lookup yields CDR1 MNHEY and CDR2 SMNVEV (reference sequence). Trimming removed 5 bases from V and 1 base from J; junction bases left unmatched: 13. The CDR3 covers 18 residues. The CDR3 DNA sequence: TGTGCCAGCAGTCCCGAGGTGACAGGGCCCTTGAACACCGGGGAGCTGTTTTTT. Translating it yields CASSPEVTGPLNTGELFF.

The chain is built from TRBV27 and TRBJ1-2, with unresolved D. Germline lookup yields CDR1 MNHEY and CDR2 SMNVEV (reference sequence). V was pared by 2 bases and J by 5 bases, with 9 bases between. CDR3 length equals 13 residues. CDR3 bases: TGTGCCAGCAGTTTAAAACGCGATTATGGCTACACCTTC. It translates to CASSLKRDYGYTF.

CDR3 DNA sequence: TGTGCCAGCAGCTTTGAGGGGGCCTACGAGCAGTACTTC. Translation: CASSFEGAYEQYF. The gene calls are TRBV7-6 and TRBJ2-7; D is perhaps TRBD1 (6 bases). Germline V gives CDR1 SGHVS, CDR2 FNYEAQ. The CDR3 consists of 13 residues. Deletions cut 3 bases from V and 2 bases from J, with 8 bases between.

V is TRBV6-5 and J is TRBJ2-5; D is perhaps TRBD2 (5 bases). The germline V and J ends were trimmed by 11 bases and 2 bases, with 9 bases remaining between them. Germline CDR1 and CDR2: MNHEY and SVGAGI. The CDR3 is 11 amino acids. The CDR3 loop is CASWEQETQYF. The CDR3 DNA reads TGTGCCTCCTGGGAGCAAGAGACCCAGTACTTC.

V usage is TRBV28 and J usage is TRBJ2-1; TRBD1 is a possible D gene (6 bases). The CDR3 spans 14 residues. Germline V lookup: CDR1 MDHEN, CDR2 SYDVKM. Trimming left V 6 bases short and J 4 bases short, with 13 bases between. The CDR3 nucleotides read TGTGCCAGCAGGCGGACAGTCCTGTACAATGAGCAGTTCTTC. Translation: CASRRTVLYNEQFF.

This chain joins TRBV7-9 and TRBJ2-7, with D possibly being TRBD2 (5 bases). V shed 5 bases and J shed 0 bases, with 14 bases lying between them. Germline-derived CDR1 and CDR2 are SEHNR and FQNEAQ (reference sequence). This CDR3 is built from 15 residues. CDR3 protein: CASSAPDSSSYEQYF. The DNA for the CDR3 is TGTGCCAGCAGCGCGCCGGACTCATCCTCCTACGAGCAGTACTTC.

The chain is built from TRBV4-1 and TRBJ2-7; D remains unclear. V was trimmed by 6 bases and J by 2 bases, leaving 5 bases between them. The CDR3 totals 11 residues. Germline values: CDR1 MGHRA, CDR2 YSYEKL. In DNA form, the CDR3 reads TGCGCCAGCAGGGGCGCCTACGAGCAGTACTTC. Amino acids: CASRGAYEQYF.

The chain couples TRBV7-6 to TRBJ2-7, with a weak D call TRBD1 (6 bases). Germline V lookup: CDR1 SGHVS, CDR2 FNYEAQ. The CDR3 is made up of 13 amino acids. Trimming left V 1 base short and J 3 bases short, with 7 bases between. DNA of the CDR3: TGTGCCAGCAGCTTAGAGGACAGCTACGAGCAGTACTTC. Translating gives CASSLEDSYEQYF.

In regard to this clone: Likely a read error: the CDR3 ends without its conserved phenylalanine or tryptophan. The DNA is omitted, as the CDR3 cannot be located on it reliably, and the CDR3 follows TCRdb's listing. Other DNA sequences of this sample code for an identical CDR3. V and J are TRBV5-1 and TRBJ2-7; the table calls TRBD1, which could not be checked here. From its first to its last residue, the CDR3 has 10 amino acids. Germline loops: CDR1 SGHRS, CDR2 YFSETQ. The CDR3 region is CASSERTGRT.

The rearrangement joins TRBV9 to TRBJ2-2, with a possible D match to TRBD2 (7 bases). The CDR3 sequence is 15 residues long. Between the trimmed V and J ends, which lost 4 bases and 5 bases, there was a span of 15 bases. In germline, CDR1 is SGDLS, CDR2 YYNGEE. CDR3 protein: CASSTPGGGTGELFF. The CDR3, as DNA: TGTGCCAGCAGCACCCCGGGGGGCGGTACCGGGGAGCTGTTTTTT.

The rearrangement links TRBV29-1 to TRBJ1-2; D uncertain. Germline values: CDR1 SQVTM, CDR2 ANQGSEA. V shed 5 bases and J shed 2 bases, with 6 bases lying between them. CDR3 size: 11 residues. In DNA, the CDR3 is TGCAGCGTTCCTACCAACTATGGCTACACCTTC. Its protein product is CSVPTNYGYTF.

The CDR3 is CASSMTGPNQPQHF. The CDR3 bases are TGTGCCAGCTCCATGACAGGGCCCAATCAGCCCCAGCATTTT. The V gene is TRBV7-9, the J gene TRBJ1-5, with TRBD1 matching 7 bases. V gave up 8 bases and J gave up 3 bases; unmatched junction bases: 7. This CDR3 contains 14 residues. Per germline, CDR1 SEHNR and CDR2 FQNEAQ (reference sequence).

The V gene is TRBV5-5, the J gene TRBJ2-3, with no clear D. V was trimmed by 4 bases and J by 6 bases, leaving 9 bases between them. The CDR3 has 12 amino acids. Germline V lookup: CDR1 SGHKS, CDR2 YYEKEE (reference sequence). CDR3 nucleotides: TGTGCCAGCAGCCTACCTTTGGATACGCAGTATTTT. Amino acid sequence: CASSLPLDTQYF.

The J gene is TRBJ1-2, the V gene TRBV6-8, with TRBD1 matching 10 bases. Germline loops: CDR1 MNHGY, CDR2 SAAAGT. CDR3 size: 14 residues. With V trimmed by 0 bases and J by 5 bases, 0 bases remained unmatched. CDR3 sequence reads: CASSYSGQGYGYTF. The CDR3 DNA is TGTGCCAGCAGTTACTCGGGACAGGGGTATGGCTACACCTTC.

The chain recombines TRBV13 with TRBJ2-7; 7 bases align to TRBD2. Germline CDR1 and CDR2: PRHDT and FYEKMQ (reference sequence). The ends lost 5 bases at V and 7 bases at J; junction bases unmatched: 11. The CDR3 consists of 14 residues. Here the CDR3 DNA reads TGTGCCAGCAGCGTCGGGACTACCTCTGGGGAGCAGTACTTC. This encodes CASSVGTTSGEQYF.

The chain joins TRBV6-6 to TRBJ2-4; 8 bases are a match to TRBD1. Per germline, CDR1 MNHNY and CDR2 SVGAGI (reference sequence). V lost 5 bases, J lost 7 bases, and 10 bases stayed unmatched. This CDR3 has 15 amino acids. CDR3 DNA: TGTGCCAGCAGTCTACAGGGGGAGAGGGTCAACATTCAGTACTTC. Encoded protein: CASSLQGERVNIQYF.

The chain employs TRBV5-1 and TRBJ2-2; 13 nucleotides match TRBD2. The CDR3 has 17 amino acids. Germline V CDR1 and CDR2: SGHRS, YFSETQ. V was clipped by 4 bases and J by 7 bases; unmatched bases: 10. CDR3 nucleotide sequence: TGCGCCAGCAGCCCCGGACTAGCGGGGGTTCTGGGCGGGGAGCTGTTTTTT. Protein sequence: CASSPGLAGVLGGELFF. Using reference TRBV5-1 and TRBJ2-2 for the parts outside the CDR3, the full variable domain is KAGVTQTPRYLIKTRGQQVTLSCSPISGHRSVSWYQQTPGQGLQFLFEYFSETQRNKGNFPGRFSGRQFSNSRSEMNVSTLELGDSALYLCASSPGLAGVLGGELFFGEGSRLTVL.

The genes are TRBV4-1 and TRBJ1-4; D is perhaps TRBD1 (6 bases). CDR3 length: 16 residues. V was trimmed by 0 bases and J by 7 bases, leaving 15 bases between them. The germline V gene has CDR1 MGHRA and CDR2 YSYEKL. The CDR3 spells CASSQEWQGLGEKLFF. The CDR3 nucleotides are TGCGCCAGCAGCCAAGAATGGCAGGGGCTTGGTGAAAAACTGTTTTTT.

The chain carries TRBV7-9 and TRBJ2-1; 9 bases are a match to TRBD1. Germline V gene data show CDR1 as SEHNR and CDR2 as FQNEAQ (reference sequence). J lost 5 bases, V lost 5 bases, and 13 bases had no gene match. This CDR3 spans 17 amino acids. The CDR3 reads CASSLNKQGASDNEQFF. As DNA, the CDR3 is TGTGCCAGCAGCCTGAATAAACAGGGGGCGTCCGACAATGAGCAGTTCTTC.

The V and J genes are TRBV19 and TRBJ2-6; 9 nucleotides align to TRBD1. The junction had 6 bases not matched to a gene; V was cut back by 4 bases and J by 2 bases. The CDR3 consists of 17 residues. CDR1 is LNHDA, CDR2 SQIVND, per germline (reference sequence). The CDR3: CASSTDRGRPGANVLTF. The CDR3 DNA reads as TGTGCCAGTAGTACGGACAGGGGTAGACCTGGGGCCAACGTCCTGACTTTC.

This sequence joins TRBV7-6 and TRBJ2-3, with 9 bases aligning to TRBD1. The V gene's germline CDR1 is SGHVS and CDR2 FNYEAQ. V gave up 4 bases and J gave up 2 bases; unmatched junction bases: 4. The CDR3 totals 15 residues. CDR3 in DNA: TGTGCCAGCAGCTCTGGACAGGGGTACACAGATACGCAGTATTTT. Translating gives CASSSGQGYTDTQYF.